Shown below are 21 T cell receptor beta chains from a single sample sequenced in a study of blood T cell repertoires in COVID-19. Sequencing was performed with immunoSEQ multiplex PCR; in TCRdb, only in-frame clones are kept and a portion is missing. The sample shows 100,000 to 150,000 clones, roughly 69% of them seen only once. Sequencing was carried out using peripheral blood. The receptor set was obtained from a woman in her 70s with acute or convalescent COVID-19.

The chain employs TRBV11-2 and TRBJ2-2; 8 nucleotides align to TRBD1. Trimming cost V 1 base and J 5 bases; bases outside gene matches: 9. CDR3 length: 17 amino acids. The germline V gene has CDR1 SGHAT and CDR2 FQNNGV. The chain's CDR3 is CASSLVRTGWDTGELFF. CDR3 bases: TGTGCCAGCAGCTTAGTAAGGACAGGGTGGGATACCGGGGAGCTGTTTTTT.

This clone was observed a single time. V is TRBV19 and J is TRBJ2-5; D possibly corresponds to TRBD2 (5 bases). The CDR3 has 12 amino acids. Trimming left V 4 bases short and J 5 bases short, with 8 bases between. Germline lookup yields CDR1 LNHDA and CDR2 SQIVND (reference sequence). The CDR3 nucleotides are TGTGCCAGTAGTAGTGGGGAGGAGACCCAGTACTTC. Translated: CASSSGEETQYF.

CDR3 nucleotide sequence: TGTGCCAGCAGTTATATGGGGAGAGAACAGCCCCAGCATTTT. This codes for CASSYMGREQPQHF. The chain employs TRBV6-2 or TRBV6-3 and TRBJ1-5, with D unresolved. The CDR3 contains 14 residues. CDR1 and CDR2 from the germline V gene are MNHEY and SVGEGT. V lost 3 bases and J lost 7, with 13 bases in between.

The rearrangement uses TRBV6-5 and TRBJ1-5, with a weak D call TRBD1 (5 bases). V lost 11 bases and J lost 11, with 25 bases in between. Germline values: CDR1 MNHEY, CDR2 SVGAGI. The CDR3 is made up of 14 amino acids. The CDR3 nucleotides read TGTGCCTCACAAACAGGTAGGGCACCAGGATCCCAGCATTTT. Its translation is CASQTGRAPGSQHF.

This clone was recorded a few times. V and J are TRBV5-6 and TRBJ1-5; no clear D gene. There are 14 residues in the CDR3. Germline-derived CDR1 and CDR2 are SGHDT and YYEEEE. V lost 0 bases and J lost 4, with 8 bases in between. The CDR3 sequence is CASSLVGRNQPQHF. The DNA for the CDR3 is TGTGCCAGCAGCTTGGTTGGGAGAAATCAGCCCCAGCATTTT.

The chain employs TRBV11-2 and TRBJ2-5; D is perhaps TRBD1 (6 bases). From germline, CDR1 is SGHAT and CDR2 FQNNGV. V gave up 3 bases and J gave up 3 bases, with 8 bases separating them. This CDR3 is 13 amino acids long. CDR3 DNA sequence: TGTGCCAGCAGCTTTCAGGGGAAAGAGACCCAGTACTTC. This sequence encodes CASSFQGKETQYF.

This chain uses TRBV5-4 with TRBJ2-3, with 10 bases fitting TRBD2. From germline, CDR1 is SGHNT and CDR2 YYREEE (reference sequence). J lost 5 bases, V lost 1 base, and 7 bases had no gene match. The CDR3 spans 16 residues. CDR3 residues: CASSLRLAGDGDTQYF. The DNA for the CDR3 is TGTGCCAGCAGCTTGCGGCTAGCGGGAGACGGAGATACGCAGTATTTT.

Only a few counts were recorded for this clone. The chain couples TRBV9 to TRBJ1-6, with a tentative D call TRBD1 (6 bases). This CDR3 is 15 amino acids long. V lost 0 bases and J lost 5, with 9 bases in between. In germline, CDR1 is SGDLS, CDR2 YYNGEE. CDR3 in DNA: TGTGCCAGCAGCGTAGGGAGACAGGATAATTCACCCCTCCACTTT. It translates to CASSVGRQDNSPLHF.

CDR3 sequence reads: CASSIGQYTQYF. DNA for the CDR3: TGTGCCAGTAGTATTGGACAGTATACGCAGTATTTT. The rearrangement uses TRBV19 and TRBJ2-3; D is perhaps TRBD1 (6 bases). CDR1 is LNHDA, CDR2 SQIVND, per germline (reference sequence). V gave up 3 bases and J gave up 7 bases, with 8 bases separating them. The CDR3 is 12 amino acids. Complete variable domain (other parts from reference TRBV19 and TRBJ2-3): DGGITQSPKYLFRKEGQNVTLSCEQNLNHDAMYWYRQDPGQGLRLIYYSQIVNDFQKGDIAEGYSVSREKKESFPLTVTSAQKNPTAFYLCASSIGQYTQYFGPGTRLTVL.

V and J are TRBV11-2 and TRBJ2-5; 11 nucleotides line up with TRBD1. Germline CDR1 and CDR2: SGHAT and FQNNGV. With V trimmed by 5 bases and J by 3 bases, 8 bases remained unmatched. The CDR3 length is 16 residues. The CDR3 coding sequence is TGTGCCAGCAGCCCCGTGTGGGACAGGGGGAAAGAGACCCAGTACTTC. Protein: CASSPVWDRGKETQYF. The variable domain in full, completed from reference TRBV11-2 and TRBJ2-5, reads EAGVAQSPRYKIIEKRQSVAFWCNPISGHATLYWYQQILGQGPKLLIQFQNNGVVDDSQLPKDRFSAERLKGVDSTLKIQPAKLEDSAVYLCASSPVWDRGKETQYFGPGTRLLVL.

The chain employs TRBV7-2 and TRBJ1-4; D not certain. The CDR3 extends over 13 amino acids. The V end was cut by 4 bases, the J end by 4 bases, with 7 bases between. Germline V gene data show CDR1 as SGHTA and CDR2 as FQGNSA. The CDR3 bases are TGTGCCAGCAGCTCCGGGAATAATGAAAAACTGTTTTTT. Protein product: CASSSGNNEKLFF.

The gene calls are TRBV30 and TRBJ1-4, with unresolved D. CDR1 and CDR2 from the germline V gene are GTSNPN and SVGIG (reference sequence). Between the trimmed V and J ends, which lost 2 bases and 8 bases, there was a span of 9 bases. The CDR3 is 12 amino acids. For the CDR3, the DNA is TGTGCCTGGAGTAAATTAAAAGAAAAACTGTTTTTT. Amino acid sequence: CAWSKLKEKLFF. The full variable domain, with the rest looked up from reference TRBV30 and TRBJ1-4, is SQTIHQWPATLVQPVGSPLSLECTVEGTSNPNLYWYRQAAGRGLQLLFYSVGIGQISSEVPQNLSASRPQDRQFILSSKKLLLSDSGFYLCAWSKLKEKLFFGSGTQLSVL.

The chain combines TRBV29-1 with TRBJ2-6; tentatively, D is TRBD1 (5 bases). The CDR3 extends over 15 amino acids. With 4 bases removed from V and 0 bases from J, the gap between germline ends came to 10 bases. Germline V gives CDR1 SQVTM, CDR2 ANQGSEA. The CDR3 DNA reads as TGCAGCGTTGTAGGGGTAGTCTCTGGGGCCAACGTCCTGACTTTC. It is translated as CSVVGVVSGANVLTF.

This chain joins TRBV6-5 and TRBJ1-1; D might be TRBD1 (6 bases). The CDR3 is made up of 14 amino acids. Germline assignment: CDR1 MNHEY and CDR2 SVGAGI. V dropped 5 bases and J dropped 2 bases, with 12 bases sitting between them. The DNA of the CDR3 is TGTGCCAGCAGTCTGGGACACAAAAACACTGAAGCTTTCTTT. This translates into CASSLGHKNTEAFF.

This clone is a singleton in its sample. The CDR3 nucleotides are TGCGCCAGCAGTGGGGACAGGGGGCATGCCAAAAACATTCAGTACTTC. Protein: CASSGDRGHAKNIQYF. The genes are TRBV10-2 and TRBJ2-4, with 12 bases matching TRBD1. The CDR3 extends over 16 amino acids. Looked up from germline, CDR1 is WSHSY and CDR2 is SAAADI. V gave up 4 bases and J gave up 1 base; unmatched junction bases: 2.

The rearrangement links TRBV19 to TRBJ2-3; 9 bases match TRBD2. Germline V gene sequence: CDR1 LNHDA, CDR2 SQIVND (reference sequence). The CDR3 sequence is 17 residues long. J lost 5 bases, V lost 6 bases, and 15 bases had no gene match. The CDR3 DNA is TGTGCCAGTAGCCTCAGGCCCGCCGCGGGGGGGCGAGATACGCAGTATTTT. Translation: CASSLRPAAGGRDTQYF.

This clone was picked up a small number of times. The V gene is TRBV19, the J gene TRBJ2-1, with TRBD2 identical over 10 bases. V shed 7 bases and J 8 bases; nucleotides not matched to a gene: 8. Germline CDR1 and CDR2: LNHDA and SQIVND (reference sequence). CDR3 size: 14 residues. The CDR3 DNA is TGTGCCAGTAAATTAGCGGGAGGATCCTATGAGCAGTTCTTC. Protein: CASKLAGGSYEQFF. The variable domain in full, with the rest retrieved from reference TRBV19 and TRBJ2-1, is DGGITQSPKYLFRKEGQNVTLSCEQNLNHDAMYWYRQDPGQGLRLIYYSQIVNDFQKGDIAEGYSVSREKKESFPLTVTSAQKNPTAFYLCASKLAGGSYEQFFGPGTRLTVL.

This clone was observed a handful of times. The chain employs TRBV28 and TRBJ1-2; D is unclear. The germline CDR1 and CDR2 sequences are MDHEN and SYDVKM. V lost 5 bases to trimming and J lost 4 bases, with 8 bases between them. The CDR3 has 12 amino acids. The CDR3 sequence is CASSTAVYGYTF. The CDR3 DNA follows: TGTGCCAGCAGTACAGCGGTCTATGGCTACACCTTC.

Here the CDR3 DNA reads TGTGCCAGCAGCCCCACAGGGAACACTGAAGCTTTCTTT. It is translated as CASSPTGNTEAFF. V and J are TRBV7-6 and TRBJ1-1; the D gene is possibly TRBD1 (5 bases). The germline V gene has CDR1 SGHVS and CDR2 FNYEAQ. V lost 5 bases and J 1 base, leaving 8 bases between the germline ends. The CDR3 extends over 13 amino acids. Full variable domain (outside the CDR3, taken from reference TRBV7-6 and TRBJ1-1): GAGVSQSPRYKVTKRGQDVALRCDPISGHVSLYWYRQALGQGPEFLTYFNYEAQQDKSGLPNDRFSAERPEGSISTLTIQRTEQRDSAMYRCASSPTGNTEAFFGQGTRLTVV.

V usage is TRBV5-5 and J usage is TRBJ2-3; TRBD1 matches 7 bases. This CDR3 spans 15 amino acids. CDR1 SGHKS and CDR2 YYEKEE come from the germline V gene (reference sequence). V dropped 4 bases and J dropped 5; count of bases not matched to a gene: 10. CDR3 nucleotide sequence: TGTGCCAGCAGCCTTACGACAGGGAAAGGAGATACGCAGTATTTT. Translated: CASSLTTGKGDTQYF.

The rearrangement links TRBV2 to TRBJ1-5; tentative D call: TRBD1 (6 bases). Trimming shortened V by 5 bases and J by 7 bases, and 12 bases separated the two germline ends. The CDR3 covers 13 residues. Germline CDR1 and CDR2: SNHLY and FYNNEI. This CDR3 is CASSNRVAQPQHF. The CDR3 DNA reads as TGTGCCAGCAGTAACAGGGTTGCCCAGCCCCAGCATTTT.